These 9 T cell receptor beta chains originate from one sample sequenced in a study of molecular identifiers for immune sequencing clone quantification. TCRdb re-analysed the PCR reads in MiXCR, keeping a single row per CDR3 protein. The sample has hundreds of thousands of distinct CDR3 sequences; 20% are singletons. The sample comprised naive CD8+ T cells from blood, with Jurkat cell RNA spiked in. Subset indicated: FACS-sorted CD8+CD4-CCR7+CD45RA+ naive T cells. The origin of the receptors is a human donor in good health. Some libraries in this study had Jurkat cell RNA spiked in.

This clonotype came up many times. The chain is built from TRBV29-1 and TRBJ2-7, with 10 bases aligning to TRBD1. Germline assignment: CDR1 SQVTM and CDR2 ANQGSEA. CDR3 size: 14 residues. V shed 4 bases, J shed 0 bases, and the junction held 3 bases outside the gene matches. The CDR3: CSVGDRGTSYEQYF. Written as DNA, the CDR3 is TGCAGCGTTGGGGACAGGGGTACCTCCTACGAGCAGTACTTC.

This clonotype was picked up one time. A much larger clone is a single base away; this may be a read error. This chain links TRBV12-5 with TRBJ2-3; 10 positions agree with TRBD2. The CDR3 has 17 residues. Germline CDR1 reads LGHNT; CDR2 reads FRNRAP. CDR3 sequence reads: CVSGFEVSGRSADTQYF. CDR3 sequence (DNA): TGTGTTAGTGGTTTTGAAGTTAGCGGGAGGTCTGCAGATACGCAGTATTTT.

This clonotype was seen only a few times. This CDR3 is missing its conserved last phenylalanine or tryptophan, likely due to a read error. The limits of the CDR3 on the DNA are not certain, so only TCRdb's listed CDR3 is given. The rearrangement uses TRBV7-2 and TRBJ1-2; the D call of TRBD1 is as the table states it, not checked on the DNA. Germline V gene sequence: CDR1 SGHTA, CDR2 FQGNSA. With termini counted, the CDR3 has 12 amino acids. CDR3 protein: CASSSGLTGNVV.

This clonotype was seen many times. V is TRBV13 and J is TRBJ1-1; D is ambiguous. The CDR3 length is 15 residues. With 2 bases removed from V and 1 base from J, the gap between germline ends came to 11 bases. Germline CDR1 and CDR2: PRHDT and FYEKMQ (reference sequence). The CDR3 bases are TGTGCCAGCAGCTTACTGTACAGTCCGAACACTGAAGCTTTCTTT. This encodes CASSLLYSPNTEAFF.

This clonotype was seen at least ten times. DNA for the CDR3: TGTGCCAGCAGTTTGAACCCCCTTCCACGGGAGAAGATGAATGAGCAGTTCTTC. Amino acid sequence: CASSLNPLPREKMNEQFF. This rearrangement joins TRBV12-3 or TRBV12-4 to TRBJ2-1; TRBD2 is a possible D gene (6 bases). V lost 3 bases, J lost 7 bases, and 25 bases lay in between. The CDR3 has 18 residues.

As to this clonotype: A much more abundant neighbour one base away suggests this may be a read error. J is TRBJ2-3 and V is TRBV20-1, with D unresolved. This CDR3 contains 17 residues. Trimming stripped 1 base from V and 0 bases from J, with 17 bases between. CDR1 DFQATT and CDR2 SNEGSKA come from the germline V gene (reference sequence). The CDR3 coding sequence is TGCAGTGCTAGAGCGATATCGCTCAGAGAGAGCACAGATACGCAGTATTTT. Its translation: CSARAISLRESTDTQYF.

J is TRBJ2-1 and V is TRBV12-3 or TRBV12-4, with unresolved D. This CDR3 region has 13 residues. V gave up 1 base and J gave up 6 bases, with 7 bases separating them. CDR3 bases: TGTGCCAGCAGTTTAGAACTCCCCAATGAGCAGTTCTTC. Translated, it gives CASSLELPNEQFF.

This clonotype was counted at least ten times. This chain connects TRBV14 to TRBJ2-7; D call uncertain. Per the germline V gene, CDR1 is SGHDN and CDR2 is FVKESK. This CDR3 comprises 14 residues. Trimming took off 0 bases at V and 3 bases at J, with 9 bases between the two ends. CDR3 coding DNA: TGTGCCAGCAGCCAAGATCCGCAGCGCTACGAGCAGTACTTC. Encoded protein: CASSQDPQRYEQYF.

This clonotype was recorded many times. V usage is TRBV4-3 and J usage is TRBJ2-3; 9 nucleotides align to TRBD2. Germline values: CDR1 LGHNA, CDR2 YSLEER. The trim removed 0 bases at V and 2 bases at J, leaving 3 bases unmatched. CDR3 length: 16 residues. The CDR3 protein is CASSQDAGGPTDTQYF. CDR3 nucleotide sequence: TGCGCCAGCAGCCAAGATGCGGGAGGGCCCACAGATACGCAGTATTTT.